Following are 4 T cell receptor beta chains from one sample sequenced in a study of T cell repertoires in cytomegalovirus infection. TCRdb processed the reads anew with MiXCR; each CDR3 protein has one entry. The sample lists around 540,000 distinct CDR3 sequences; 30% to 40% were seen once. For these receptors, no antigen is known. Sample: cultured PBMCs, taken from culture after CMV antigen stimulation. The source of these receptors is a human donor in good health (CMV status not recorded). Some clones in this sample may be carry-over from other donors' samples.

This clonotype came up many times. V gene TRBV7-2 combines with J gene TRBJ1-5, with unresolved D. The germline V and J ends were trimmed by 5 bases and 0 bases, with 17 bases remaining between them. CDR1 and CDR2 (germline): SGHTA, FQGNSA. The CDR3 has 17 amino acids. The CDR3 spells CASSLLAQTHSNQPQHF. The CDR3 coding sequence is TGTGCCAGCAGCCTCCTGGCACAGACCCATAGCAATCAGCCCCAGCATTTT.

The chain carries TRBV19 and TRBJ1-1, with D unclear. The CDR3 totals 13 residues. CDR1 and CDR2 (germline): LNHDA, SQIVND (reference sequence). V was cut by 7 bases and J by 5 bases, with 14 bases left in between. The CDR3 DNA is TGTGCCAGTACCAGGACGGTGGGGACTGAAGCTTTCTTT. Amino acid sequence: CASTRTVGTEAFF.

The chain combines TRBV15 with TRBJ2-5; TRBD2 is a possible D gene (6 bases). There are 15 residues in the CDR3. Trimming cost V 0 bases and J 4 bases, with 12 bases left between them. The germline gives CDR1 LNHNV, CDR2 YYDKDF (reference sequence). Here the CDR3 reads CATSRDQGLRETQYF. CDR3 DNA sequence: TGTGCCACCAGCAGAGATCAGGGACTGCGAGAGACCCAGTACTTC.

V gene TRBV6-2 or TRBV6-3 combines with J gene TRBJ1-4; D may be TRBD1 (5 bases). This CDR3 is built from 14 residues. CDR1 and CDR2 (germline): MNHEY, SVGEGT. Deletions cut 6 bases from V and 3 bases from J, with 11 bases between. The CDR3 DNA reads as TGTGCCAGCAGCGACCGGGACCCTAATGAAAAACTGTTTTTT. Translation: CASSDRDPNEKLFF.